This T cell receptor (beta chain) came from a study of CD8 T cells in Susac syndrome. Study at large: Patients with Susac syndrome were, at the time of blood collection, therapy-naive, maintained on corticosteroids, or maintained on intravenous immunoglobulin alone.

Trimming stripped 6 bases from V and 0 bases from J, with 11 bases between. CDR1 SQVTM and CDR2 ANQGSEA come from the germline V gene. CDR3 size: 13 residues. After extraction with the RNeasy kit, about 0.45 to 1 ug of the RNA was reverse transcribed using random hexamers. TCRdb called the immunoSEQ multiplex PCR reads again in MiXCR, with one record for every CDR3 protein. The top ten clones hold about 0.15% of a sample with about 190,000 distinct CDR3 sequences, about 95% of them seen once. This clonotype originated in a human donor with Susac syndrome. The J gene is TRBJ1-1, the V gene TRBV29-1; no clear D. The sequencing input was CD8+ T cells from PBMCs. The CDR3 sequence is CSVAPRLNTEAFF. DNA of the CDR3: TGCAGCGTCGCCCCCAGGCTGAACACTGAAGCTTTCTTT. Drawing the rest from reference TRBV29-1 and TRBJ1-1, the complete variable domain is SAVISQKPSRDICQRGTSLTIQCQVDSQVTMMFWYRQQPGQSLTLIATANQGSEATYESGFVIDKFPISRPNLTFSTLTVSNMSPEDSSIYLCSVAPRLNTEAFFGQGTRLTVV.